Each of the 19 T cell receptor beta chains below was sequenced from the same sample in a study of T cells after posttransplantation cyclophosphamide. Sequencing used immunoSEQ multiplex PCR; TCRdb keeps in-frame clones, though not all of them. The sample lists around 16,000 clones, approximately 88% occurring once. Control samples came 1 year after myeloablative marrow transplants with methotrexate plus calcineurin inhibitor. The sequenced sample was PBMCs, obtained more than 350 days after allogeneic stem cell transplant with calcineurin inhibitor and methotrexate. Receptors originate from a male patient aged 18 to 29 who received an allogeneic stem cell transplant from a related donor, was CMV-positive, and had no GVHD. Some of the T cells may derive from the graft donor.

The chain couples TRBV29-1 to TRBJ2-5; 8 positions agree with TRBD2. Per germline, CDR1 SQVTM and CDR2 ANQGSEA. After removal of 2 bases from V and 1 base from J, the junction contained 3 bases not matched to a gene. This CDR3 contains 14 residues. DNA for the CDR3: TGCAGCGTTGAACTAGCGGGTTTCCAAGAGACCCAGTACTTC. It is translated as CSVELAGFQETQYF.

This clone was found once. The rearrangement joins TRBV7-2 to TRBJ2-1; 14 bases line up with TRBD2. Germline V CDR1 and CDR2: SGHTA, FQGNSA. The CDR3 loop spans 17 amino acids. The trim removed 0 bases at V and 7 bases at J, leaving 5 bases unmatched. The CDR3, as DNA: TGTGCCAGCAGCTTAGCTGCCGGGACTAGCGGGAGTAATGAGCAGTTCTTC. Translation: CASSLAAGTSGSNEQFF. Filled out from reference TRBV7-2 and TRBJ2-1, the complete variable domain reads GAGVSQSPSNKVTEKGKDVELRCDPISGHTALYWYRQSLGQGLEFLIYFQGNSAPDKSGLPSDRFSAERTGGSVSTLTIQRTQQEDSAVYLCASSLAAGTSGSNEQFFGPGTRLTVL.

The chain has TRBV27 and TRBJ2-1; D is unresolved. CDR1 and CDR2 from the germline V gene are MNHEY and SMNVEV (reference sequence). The CDR3 is 14 residues long. V lost 2 bases and J lost 9, with 14 bases in between. CDR3 protein: CASSLGVESSEQFF. In DNA form, the CDR3 reads TGTGCCAGCAGTTTAGGAGTGGAGTCTAGTGAGCAGTTCTTC.

The chain joins TRBV6-5 to TRBJ2-1; TRBD2 might be the D (6 bases). The CDR3 runs 15 residues. Per the germline V gene, CDR1 is MNHEY and CDR2 is SVGAGI. V was trimmed by 7 bases and J by 7 bases, leaving 20 bases between them. CDR3: CASTTTRIRINEQFF. The DNA for the CDR3 is TGTGCCAGCACCACGACTAGAATCAGGATAAATGAGCAGTTCTTC.

The chain uses TRBV7-3 and TRBJ2-7, with TRBD1 identical over 7 bases. V dropped 3 bases and J dropped 7; count of bases not matched to a gene: 6. Germline CDR1 SGHTA, CDR2 FQGTGA. The CDR3 length is 13 residues. DNA for the CDR3: TGTGCCAGCAGCTTGTCCAGGGGGAATGAGCAGTACTTC. Its translation is CASSLSRGNEQYF.

In the case of this clone: The junction does not match germline at one end; this may be a read error. CDR3 loop: CASSQGTGTPF. For the CDR3, the DNA is TGTGCCAGCAGTCAAGGTACCGGGACACCTTTT. This chain links TRBV7-2 with TRBJ1-1; D possibly corresponds to TRBD1 (6 bases). The CDR3 covers 11 residues. CDR1 and CDR2 (germline): SGHTA, FQGNSA. Using reference TRBV7-2 and TRBJ1-1 for the parts outside the CDR3, the full variable domain is GAGVSQSPSNKVTEKGKDVELRCDPISGHTALYWYRQSLGQGLEFLIYFQGNSAPDKSGLPSDRFSAERTGGSVSTLTIQRTQQEDSAVYLCASSQGTGTPFGQGTRLTVV.

This chain links TRBV19 with TRBJ1-5; no definite D call. With 3 bases removed from V and 1 base from J, the gap between germline ends came to 13 bases. The CDR3 is made up of 16 amino acids. Germline V gene lookup returns CDR1 LNHDA and CDR2 SQIVND (reference sequence). In DNA form, the CDR3 reads TGTGCCAGTAGTATCCCAGCGGGTATGAGCAATCAGCCCCAGCATTTT. The encoded protein is CASSIPAGMSNQPQHF.

The rearrangement uses TRBV28 and TRBJ1-2, with 8 bases identical to TRBD1. From germline, CDR1 is MDHEN and CDR2 SYDVKM. After removal of 6 bases from V and 5 bases from J, the junction contained 11 bases not matched to a gene. This CDR3 spans 15 amino acids. The CDR3 reads CASSLGQGLEYGYTF. The CDR3 region has the DNA TGTGCCAGCAGCCTAGGACAGGGCCTTGAATATGGCTACACCTTC.

This chain uses TRBV2 with TRBJ1-1; possibly TRBD1 for D (5 bases). CDR3 length: 13 amino acids. The V gene lost 4 bases and the J gene lost 3 bases, with 9 bases spanning the gap. Germline V lookup: CDR1 SNHLY, CDR2 FYNNEI. The CDR3 loop is CASSVQGYTEAFF. In DNA form, the CDR3 reads TGTGCCAGCAGTGTTCAGGGATACACTGAAGCTTTCTTT.

This chain connects TRBV28 to TRBJ2-1; 10 bases fit TRBD2. The J segment lost 9 bases and the V segment lost 2 bases, leaving 13 bases of the junction unmatched. The germline CDR1 and CDR2 sequences are MDHEN and SYDVKM. This CDR3 spans 17 amino acids. The CDR3 DNA follows: TGTGCCAGCAGTTTACCCCCACGACTAGCGGGTCAGGGTGAGCAGTTCTTC. It codes for CASSLPPRLAGQGEQFF.

This clone is a singleton in its sample. The CDR3 here is CASSVSSGSRTDTQYF. The CDR3 bases are TGTGCCAGCAGTGTATCTAGCGGGAGTAGGACAGATACGCAGTATTTT. The V gene is TRBV6-1, the J gene TRBJ2-3, with 10 bases aligning to TRBD2. From germline, CDR1 is MNHNS and CDR2 SASEGT. The CDR3 has 16 residues. Trimming took 4 bases from V and 3 from J; bases not matched to a gene: 7.

The chain combines TRBV19 with TRBJ2-5, with D perhaps matching TRBD2 (6 bases). Gene TRBJ2-7 matches the end of the DNA better, so the J call may be wrong. The CDR3 sequence is 14 residues long. Germline V gives CDR1 LNHDA, CDR2 SQIVND (reference sequence). CDR3 bases: TGTGCCAGTAGTATAACGGGAGAGAGGTACGAGCAGTACTTC. As protein: CASSITGERYEQYF.

V and J are TRBV14 and TRBJ2-5; D uncertain. The CDR3 runs to 15 residues. Per germline, CDR1 SGHDN and CDR2 FVKESK. Trimming pared 1 base from V and 5 bases from J, leaving 14 bases between. The CDR3 DNA reads as TGTGCCAGCAGCCAAGCAGGTCCCCGCGCGGAGACCCAGTACTTC. Translation: CASSQAGPRAETQYF.

The genes are TRBV28 and TRBJ1-1, with D possibly being TRBD1 (5 bases). The germline CDR1 and CDR2 sequences are MDHEN and SYDVKM. The CDR3 contains 13 residues. Trimming pared 1 base from V and 4 bases from J, leaving 7 bases between. CDR3 region: CASSLSGGTEAFF. The DNA of the CDR3 is TGTGCCAGCAGTTTATCGGGGGGCACTGAAGCTTTCTTT.

V gene TRBV30 combines with J gene TRBJ1-3, with D maybe TRBD1 (5 bases). Germline loops: CDR1 GTSNPN, CDR2 SVGIG (reference sequence). V was trimmed by 4 bases and J by 4 bases, leaving 20 bases between them. The CDR3 spans 16 residues. In nucleotides, the CDR3 is TGTGCCTGGAACCTACCCGGGGGGACTACCGGAAACACCATATATTTT. It encodes CAWNLPGGTTGNTIYF.

This sequence joins TRBV2 and TRBJ2-1, with D unclear. This CDR3 has 15 residues. Trimming shortened V by 5 bases and J by 4 bases, and 15 bases separated the two germline ends. Germline-derived CDR1 and CDR2 are SNHLY and FYNNEI. The CDR3 protein is CASSPGSPAYNEQFF. DNA of the CDR3: TGTGCCAGCAGTCCCGGGTCGCCCGCTTACAATGAGCAGTTCTTC. The full variable domain, rest sourced from reference TRBV2 and TRBJ2-1, is EPEVTQTPSHQVTQMGQEVILRCVPISNHLYFYWYRQILGQKVEFLVSFYNNEISEKSEIFDDQFSVERPDGSNFTLKIRSTKLEDSAMYFCASSPGSPAYNEQFFGPGTRLTVL.

The chain combines TRBV15 with TRBJ1-5; 7 positions match TRBD1. The CDR3 extends over 14 amino acids. The germline V gene encodes CDR1 LNHNV and CDR2 YYDKDF (reference sequence). The V gene end was trimmed by 3 bases and the J gene end by 4 bases; junction bases not matched to a gene: 3. CDR3 DNA: TGTGCCACCAGCAGGCAGGGGGGTAATCAGCCCCAGCATTTT. Encoded protein: CATSRQGGNQPQHF.

This chain uses TRBV6-6 with TRBJ2-2; 9 bases map to TRBD1. Germline V CDR1 and CDR2: MNHNY, SVGAGI (reference sequence). The CDR3 has 14 residues. Trimming cost V 6 bases and J 6 bases; bases outside gene matches: 5. CDR3 nucleotides: TGTGCCAGCAGCCGACAGGGGGGGGCCGGGGAGCTGTTTTTT. Translation gives CASSRQGGAGELFF.

The gene calls are TRBV30 and TRBJ1-1, with TRBD1 identical over 9 bases. V lost 3 bases and J lost 4; bases outside the gene matches: 6. This CDR3 spans 14 amino acids. Germline CDR1 GTSNPN, CDR2 SVGIG (reference sequence). CDR3 nucleotide sequence: TGTGCCTGGAGGCAACAGGGGGCGGGCACTGAAGCTTTCTTT. Translated: CAWRQQGAGTEAFF.